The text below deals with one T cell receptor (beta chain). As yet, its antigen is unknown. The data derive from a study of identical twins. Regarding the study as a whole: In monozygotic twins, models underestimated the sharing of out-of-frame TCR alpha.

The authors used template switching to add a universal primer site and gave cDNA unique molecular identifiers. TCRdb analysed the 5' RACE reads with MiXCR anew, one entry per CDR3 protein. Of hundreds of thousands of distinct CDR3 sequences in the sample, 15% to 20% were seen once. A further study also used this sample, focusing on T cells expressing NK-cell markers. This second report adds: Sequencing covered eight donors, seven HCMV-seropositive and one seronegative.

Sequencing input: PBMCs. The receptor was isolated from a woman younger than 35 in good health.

CDR3 sequence: CSVDDGTGSQAFF. As DNA, the CDR3 is TGCAGCGTTGATGATGGGACAGGGAGTCAAGCTTTCTTT. The chain couples TRBV29-1 to TRBJ1-1; TRBD1 matches at 9 bases. Germline-derived CDR1 and CDR2 are SQVTM and ANQGSEA. CDR3 length: 13 amino acids. The V and J ends lost 3 bases and 9 bases, in that order; junction bases with no gene match: 8. Based on the CDR3 plus reference TRBV29-1 and TRBJ1-1, the full variable domain is SAVISQKPSRDICQRGTSLTIQCQVDSQVTMMFWYRQQPGQSLTLIATANQGSEATYESGFVIDKFPISRPNLTFSTLTVSNMSPEDSSIYLCSVDDGTGSQAFFGQGTRLTVV.